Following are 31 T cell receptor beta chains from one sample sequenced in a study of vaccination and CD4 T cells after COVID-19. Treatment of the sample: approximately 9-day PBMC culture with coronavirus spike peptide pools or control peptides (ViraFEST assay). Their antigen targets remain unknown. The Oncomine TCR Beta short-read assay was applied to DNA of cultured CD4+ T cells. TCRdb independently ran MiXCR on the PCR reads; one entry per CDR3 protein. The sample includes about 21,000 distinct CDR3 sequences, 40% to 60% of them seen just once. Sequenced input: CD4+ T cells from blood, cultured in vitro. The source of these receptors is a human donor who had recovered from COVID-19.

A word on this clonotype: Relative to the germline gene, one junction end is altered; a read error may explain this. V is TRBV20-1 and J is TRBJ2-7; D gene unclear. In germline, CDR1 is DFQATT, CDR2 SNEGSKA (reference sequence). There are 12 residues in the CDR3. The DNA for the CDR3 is TGCAGTGCTGCCCGACCCTCCTCCGAGCAGTACTTC. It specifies CSAARPSSEQYF.

The CDR3 region is CASSSMDYGYTF. The CDR3 DNA reads as TGTGCCAGCAGCTCCATGGACTATGGCTACACCTTC. V gene TRBV11-3 combines with J gene TRBJ1-2; no firm D call. The length of the CDR3 is 12 residues. With 4 bases removed from V and 3 bases from J, the gap between germline ends came to 6 bases. From germline, CDR1 is SGHNT and CDR2 YENEEA.

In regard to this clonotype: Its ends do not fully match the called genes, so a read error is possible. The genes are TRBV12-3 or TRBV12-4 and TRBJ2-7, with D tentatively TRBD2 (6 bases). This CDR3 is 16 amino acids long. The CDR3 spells CASSSLPGSADYEQCF. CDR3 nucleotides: TGTGCCAGCAGCTCTCTTCCAGGCTCGGCGGACTACGAGCAGTGCTTC.

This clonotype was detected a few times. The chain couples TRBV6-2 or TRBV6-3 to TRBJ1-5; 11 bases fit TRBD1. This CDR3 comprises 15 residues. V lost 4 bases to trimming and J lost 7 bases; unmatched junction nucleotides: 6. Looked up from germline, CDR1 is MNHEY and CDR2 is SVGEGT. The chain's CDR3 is CASSFTRDRGQPQHF. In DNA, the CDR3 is TGTGCCAGCAGTTTTACCCGGGACAGGGGGCAGCCCCAGCATTTT.

The CDR3 loop is CASQKDPGTPGYTF. The CDR3 DNA follows: TGTGCCAGCCAAAAAGACCCCGGGACACCTGGCTACACCTTC. V usage is TRBV7-9 and J usage is TRBJ1-2; D perhaps matches TRBD1 (6 bases). The germline V gene encodes CDR1 SEHNR and CDR2 FQNEAQ (reference sequence). CDR3 length equals 14 residues. The germline V and J ends were trimmed by 8 bases and 7 bases, with 20 bases remaining between them.

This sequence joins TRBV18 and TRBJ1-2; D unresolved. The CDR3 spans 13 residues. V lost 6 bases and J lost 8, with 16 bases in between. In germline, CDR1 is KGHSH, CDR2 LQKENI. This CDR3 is CASSPYPQDGYTF. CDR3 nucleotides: TGTGCCAGCTCCCCGTACCCCCAGGACGGCTACACCTTC.

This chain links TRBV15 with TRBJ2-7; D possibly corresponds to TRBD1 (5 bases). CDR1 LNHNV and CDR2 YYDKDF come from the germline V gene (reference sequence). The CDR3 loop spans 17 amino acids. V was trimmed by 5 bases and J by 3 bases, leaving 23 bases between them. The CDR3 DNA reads TGTGCCACCAGCTCCGGCGACCCCTTAAGAAGGGGCTACGAGCAGTACTTC. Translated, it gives CATSSGDPLRRGYEQYF.

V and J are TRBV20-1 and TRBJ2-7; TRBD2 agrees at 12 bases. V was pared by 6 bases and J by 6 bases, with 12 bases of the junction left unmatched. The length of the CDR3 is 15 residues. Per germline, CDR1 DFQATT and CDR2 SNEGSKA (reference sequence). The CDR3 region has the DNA TGCAGTGCCCAGGCTAGCGGGAGGGCCCTAGGCGAGCAGTACTTC. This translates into CSAQASGRALGEQYF.

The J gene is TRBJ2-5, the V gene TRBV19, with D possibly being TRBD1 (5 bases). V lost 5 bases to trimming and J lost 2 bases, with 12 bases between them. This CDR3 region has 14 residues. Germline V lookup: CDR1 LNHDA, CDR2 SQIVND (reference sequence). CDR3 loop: CASSRTLLQETQYF. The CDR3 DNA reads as TGTGCCAGTAGTCGGACACTCCTTCAAGAGACCCAGTACTTC.

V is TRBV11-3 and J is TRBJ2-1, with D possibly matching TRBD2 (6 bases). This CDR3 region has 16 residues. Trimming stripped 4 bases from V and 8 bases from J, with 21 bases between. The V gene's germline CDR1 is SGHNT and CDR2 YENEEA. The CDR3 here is CASSSPGRRDGDEQFF. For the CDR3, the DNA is TGTGCCAGCAGCTCACCCGGCCGGCGGGATGGTGATGAGCAGTTCTTC.

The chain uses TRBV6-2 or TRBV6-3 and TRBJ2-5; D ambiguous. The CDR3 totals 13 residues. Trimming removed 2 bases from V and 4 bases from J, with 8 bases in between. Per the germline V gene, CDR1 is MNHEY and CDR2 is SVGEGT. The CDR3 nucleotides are TGTGCCAGCAGTTACACCCTAAGAGAGACCCAGTACTTC. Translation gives CASSYTLRETQYF.

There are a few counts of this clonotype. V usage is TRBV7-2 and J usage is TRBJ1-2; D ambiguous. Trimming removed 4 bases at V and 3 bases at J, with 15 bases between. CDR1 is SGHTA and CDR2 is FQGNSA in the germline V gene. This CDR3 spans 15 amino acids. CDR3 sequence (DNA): TGTGCCAGCAGCTCCAGGCGCCACGCCGACTATGGCTACACCTTC. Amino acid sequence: CASSSRRHADYGYTF.

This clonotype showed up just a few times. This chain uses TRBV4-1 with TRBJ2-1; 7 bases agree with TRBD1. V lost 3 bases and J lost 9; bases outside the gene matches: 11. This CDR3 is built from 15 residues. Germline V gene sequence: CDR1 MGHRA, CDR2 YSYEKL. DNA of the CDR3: TGCGCCAGCAGCCAGCCAAACCGACAGGGTCGTGAGCAGTTCTTC. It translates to CASSQPNRQGREQFF.

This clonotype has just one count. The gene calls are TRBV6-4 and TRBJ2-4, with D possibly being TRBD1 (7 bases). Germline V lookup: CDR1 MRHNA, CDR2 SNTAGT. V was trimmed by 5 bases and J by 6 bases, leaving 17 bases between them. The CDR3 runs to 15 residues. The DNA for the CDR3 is TGTGCCAGCAGTCCGACAGGGTTTAGCGGAAACATTCAGTACTTC. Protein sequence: CASSPTGFSGNIQYF.

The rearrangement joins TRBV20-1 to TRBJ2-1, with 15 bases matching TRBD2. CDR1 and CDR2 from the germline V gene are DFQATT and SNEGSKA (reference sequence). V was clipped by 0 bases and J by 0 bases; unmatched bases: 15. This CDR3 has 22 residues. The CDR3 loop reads CSARDRRTSGRAYGRSYNEQFF. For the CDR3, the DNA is TGCAGTGCTAGAGATCGCAGGACTAGCGGGAGGGCTTATGGGCGCTCCTACAATGAGCAGTTCTTC.

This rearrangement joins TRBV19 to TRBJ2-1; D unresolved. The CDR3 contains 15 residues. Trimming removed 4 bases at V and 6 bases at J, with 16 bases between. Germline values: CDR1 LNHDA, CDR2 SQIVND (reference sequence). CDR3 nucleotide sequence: TGTGCCAGTAGTAGTGACCCGGAGAGTGCCAATGAGCAGTTCTTC. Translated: CASSSDPESANEQFF.

CDR3 DNA: TGCGCCAGCAGGCCACAGGTGAACACTGAAGCTTTCTTT. Its protein is CASRPQVNTEAFF. V is TRBV5-1 and J is TRBJ1-1; tentatively, D is TRBD1 (5 bases). CDR3 length: 13 residues. Trimming removed 5 bases at V and 0 bases at J, with 8 bases between. CDR1 SGHRS and CDR2 YFSETQ come from the germline V gene.

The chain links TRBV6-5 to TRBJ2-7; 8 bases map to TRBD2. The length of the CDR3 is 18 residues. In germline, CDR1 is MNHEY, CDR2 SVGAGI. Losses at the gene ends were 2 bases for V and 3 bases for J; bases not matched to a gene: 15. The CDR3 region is CASSYNKPKLAENYEQYF. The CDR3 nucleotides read TGTGCCAGCAGTTACAACAAACCCAAACTAGCGGAAAACTACGAGCAGTACTTC.

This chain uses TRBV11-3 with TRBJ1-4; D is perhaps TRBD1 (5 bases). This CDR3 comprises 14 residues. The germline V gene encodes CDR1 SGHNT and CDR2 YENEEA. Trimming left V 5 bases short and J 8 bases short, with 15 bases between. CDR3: CASSPDSRHEKLFF. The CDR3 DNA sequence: TGTGCCAGCAGCCCCGACAGCAGACACGAAAAACTGTTTTTT.

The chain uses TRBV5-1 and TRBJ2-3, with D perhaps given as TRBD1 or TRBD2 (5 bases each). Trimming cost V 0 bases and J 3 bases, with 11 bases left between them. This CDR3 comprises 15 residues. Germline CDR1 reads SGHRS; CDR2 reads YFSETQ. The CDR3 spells CASSLGGEGTDTQYF. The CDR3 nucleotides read TGCGCCAGCAGCTTGGGGGGCGAGGGGACAGATACGCAGTATTTT.

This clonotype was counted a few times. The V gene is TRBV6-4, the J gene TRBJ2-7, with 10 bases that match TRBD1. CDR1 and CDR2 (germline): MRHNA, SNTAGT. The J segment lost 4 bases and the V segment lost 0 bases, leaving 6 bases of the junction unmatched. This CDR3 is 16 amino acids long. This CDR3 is CASSDSRQGAWYEQYF. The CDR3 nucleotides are TGTGCCAGCAGTGACTCGAGACAGGGGGCTTGGTACGAGCAGTACTTC.

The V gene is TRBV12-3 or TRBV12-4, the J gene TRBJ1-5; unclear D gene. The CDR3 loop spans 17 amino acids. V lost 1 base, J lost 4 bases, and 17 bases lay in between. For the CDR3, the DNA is TGTGCCAGCAGTTTAGGAGGAGGACTACCTGGGAATCAGCCCCAGCATTTT. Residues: CASSLGGGLPGNQPQHF.

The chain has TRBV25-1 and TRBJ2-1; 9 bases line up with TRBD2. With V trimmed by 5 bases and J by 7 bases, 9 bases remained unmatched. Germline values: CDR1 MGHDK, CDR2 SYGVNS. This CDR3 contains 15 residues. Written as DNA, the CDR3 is TGTGCCAGCAGTCCTGTTAGCGGGAGCTCGAATGAGCAGTTCTTC. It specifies CASSPVSGSSNEQFF.

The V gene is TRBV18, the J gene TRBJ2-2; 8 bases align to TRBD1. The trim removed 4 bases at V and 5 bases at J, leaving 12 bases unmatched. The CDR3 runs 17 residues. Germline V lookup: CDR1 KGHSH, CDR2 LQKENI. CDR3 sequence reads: CASSLNTEDRVTGELFF. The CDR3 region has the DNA TGTGCCAGCTCACTAAATACTGAGGACAGGGTGACCGGGGAGCTGTTTTTT.

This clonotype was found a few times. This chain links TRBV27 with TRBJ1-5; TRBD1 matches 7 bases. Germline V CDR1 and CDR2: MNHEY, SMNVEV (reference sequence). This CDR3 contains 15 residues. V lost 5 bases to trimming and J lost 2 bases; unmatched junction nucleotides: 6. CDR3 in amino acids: CASSQDREGNQPQHF. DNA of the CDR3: TGTGCCAGCAGTCAAGACAGGGAGGGCAATCAGCCCCAGCATTTT.

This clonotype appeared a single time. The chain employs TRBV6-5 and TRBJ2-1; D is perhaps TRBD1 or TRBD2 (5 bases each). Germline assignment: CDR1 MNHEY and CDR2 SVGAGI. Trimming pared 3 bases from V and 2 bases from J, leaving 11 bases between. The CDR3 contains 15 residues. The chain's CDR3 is CASSYSRETYNEQFF. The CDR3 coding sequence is TGTGCCAGCAGTTATTCCAGGGAGACCTACAATGAGCAGTTCTTC.

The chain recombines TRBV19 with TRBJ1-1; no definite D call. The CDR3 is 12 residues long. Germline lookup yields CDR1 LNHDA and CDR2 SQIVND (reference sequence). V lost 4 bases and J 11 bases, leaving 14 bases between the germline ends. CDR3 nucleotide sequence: TGTGCCAGTAGTACCTCTGGACTCTCCGCTTTCTTT. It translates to CASSTSGLSAFF. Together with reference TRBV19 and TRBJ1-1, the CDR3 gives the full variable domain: DGGITQSPKYLFRKEGQNVTLSCEQNLNHDAMYWYRQDPGQGLRLIYYSQIVNDFQKGDIAEGYSVSREKKESFPLTVTSAQKNPTAFYLCASSTSGLSAFFGQGTRLTVV.

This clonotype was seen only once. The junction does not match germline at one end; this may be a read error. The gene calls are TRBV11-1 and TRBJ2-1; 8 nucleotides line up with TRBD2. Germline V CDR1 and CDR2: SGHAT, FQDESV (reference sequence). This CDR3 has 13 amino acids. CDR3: CASSLTTAGDRIF. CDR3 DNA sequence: TGTGCCAGCAGCTTGACGACAGCGGGAGATAGGATCTTC.

The CDR3 spells CASGRTRSGTEAFF. In DNA, the CDR3 is TGTGCCAGCGGAAGGACCCGGAGTGGGACTGAAGCTTTCTTT. The chain is built from TRBV2 and TRBJ1-1; D remains ambiguous. Germline CDR1 reads SNHLY; CDR2 reads FYNNEI. CDR3 length: 14 amino acids. V dropped 8 bases and J dropped 5 bases, with 18 bases sitting between them.

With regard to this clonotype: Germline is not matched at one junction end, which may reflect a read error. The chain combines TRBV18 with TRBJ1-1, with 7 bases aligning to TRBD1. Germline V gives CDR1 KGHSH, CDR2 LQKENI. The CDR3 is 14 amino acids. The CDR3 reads CASSPRDSYTEAFF. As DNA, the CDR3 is TGTGCCAGCTCCCCACGGGACAGCTACACTGAAGCTTTCTTT.

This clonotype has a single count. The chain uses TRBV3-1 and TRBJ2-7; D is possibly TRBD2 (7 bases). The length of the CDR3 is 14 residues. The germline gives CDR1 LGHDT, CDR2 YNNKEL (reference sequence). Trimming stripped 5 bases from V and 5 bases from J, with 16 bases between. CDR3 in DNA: TGTGCCAGCAGCGCTCTGGGGAGGGACAACGAGCAGTACTTC. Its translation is CASSALGRDNEQYF.